This T cell receptor (beta chain) was sequenced in a study of T cell responses to AZD1222 COVID-19 vaccine. This clone appeared a few times. Its antigen is still unknown. This CDR3 has 11 residues. Germline V gene sequence: CDR1 DFQATT, CDR2 SNEGSKA (reference sequence). The germline V and J ends were trimmed by 5 bases and 5 bases, with 8 bases remaining between them. Sequencing used immunoSEQ multiplex PCR; TCRdb keeps in-frame clones, though not all of them. This sample has fewer than 55,000 clones; around 91% occur once, and the top ten carry about 40%. Study observations and caveats: Targets within unmutated variant regions were reportedly found for nearly half of spike-specific TCRs. Seropositive AZD1222 recipients at baseline numbered only five or six. Donors were chiefly white British, with a greater number of females, and clonal diversity was perhaps underestimated. Recipients of two AZD1222 doses showed rising Spike-specific TCR breadth and depth.

The sequence was obtained from an adult who received the AZD1222 COVID-19 vaccine. This material consisted of peripheral blood, taken 28 days after the second AZD1222 dose. The V and J genes are TRBV20-1 and TRBJ2-3; D might be TRBD1 (5 bases). Here the CDR3 DNA reads TGCAGTGCTTTAAGGGGAGATACGCAGTATTTT. Its protein is CSALRGDTQYF.